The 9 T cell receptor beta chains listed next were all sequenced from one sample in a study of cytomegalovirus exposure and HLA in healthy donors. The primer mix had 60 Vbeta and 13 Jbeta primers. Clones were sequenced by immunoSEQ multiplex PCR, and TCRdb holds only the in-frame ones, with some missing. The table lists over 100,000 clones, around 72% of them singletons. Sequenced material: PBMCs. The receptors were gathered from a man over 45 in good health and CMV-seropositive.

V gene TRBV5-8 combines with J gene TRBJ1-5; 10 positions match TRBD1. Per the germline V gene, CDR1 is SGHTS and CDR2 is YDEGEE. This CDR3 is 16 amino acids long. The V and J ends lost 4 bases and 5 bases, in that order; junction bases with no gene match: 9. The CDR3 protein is CASSTLGTGADQPQHF. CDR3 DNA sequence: TGTGCCAGCAGCACGTTAGGGACAGGGGCAGATCAGCCCCAGCATTTT. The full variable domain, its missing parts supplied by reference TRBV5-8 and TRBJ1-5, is EAGVTQSPTHLIKTRGQQATLRCSPISGHTSVYWYQQALGLGLQFLLWYDEGEERNRGNFPPRFSGRQFPNYSSELNVNALELEDSALYLCASSTLGTGADQPQHFGDGTRLSIL.

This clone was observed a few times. CDR3 loop: CASSQDNNQPQHF. For the CDR3, the DNA is TGTGCCAGCAGCCAAGATAACAATCAGCCCCAGCATTTT. V is TRBV4-2 and J is TRBJ1-5; no firm D call. V was trimmed by 0 bases and J by 3 bases, leaving 3 bases between them. CDR1 and CDR2 from the germline V gene are LGHNA and YNFKEQ. There are 13 residues in the CDR3.

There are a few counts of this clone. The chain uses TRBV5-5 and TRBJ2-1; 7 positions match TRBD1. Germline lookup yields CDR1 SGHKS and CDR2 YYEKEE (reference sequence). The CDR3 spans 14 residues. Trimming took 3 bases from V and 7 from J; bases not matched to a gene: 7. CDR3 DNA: TGTGCCAGCAGCTACAGACAGGGCGGGAATGAGCAGTTCTTC. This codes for CASSYRQGGNEQFF.

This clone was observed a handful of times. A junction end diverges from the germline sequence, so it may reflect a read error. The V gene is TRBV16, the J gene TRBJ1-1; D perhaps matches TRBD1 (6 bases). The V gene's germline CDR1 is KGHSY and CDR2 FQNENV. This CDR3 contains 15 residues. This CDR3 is CASSRTVHGGTEAFF. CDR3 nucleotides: TGTGCCAGCAGCCGAACGGTCCATGGGGGCACTGAAGCCTTCTTT.

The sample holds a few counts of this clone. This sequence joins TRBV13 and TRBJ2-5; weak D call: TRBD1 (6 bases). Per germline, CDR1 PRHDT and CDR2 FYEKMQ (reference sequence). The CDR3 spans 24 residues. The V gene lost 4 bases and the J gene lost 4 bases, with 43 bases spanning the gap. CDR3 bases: TGTGCCAGCAGCTATCCCCGAGGGGGTAACGGACCCCGGTCAGGGGTGATATCTCGAGAGACCCAGTACTTC. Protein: CASSYPRGGNGPRSGVISRETQYF.

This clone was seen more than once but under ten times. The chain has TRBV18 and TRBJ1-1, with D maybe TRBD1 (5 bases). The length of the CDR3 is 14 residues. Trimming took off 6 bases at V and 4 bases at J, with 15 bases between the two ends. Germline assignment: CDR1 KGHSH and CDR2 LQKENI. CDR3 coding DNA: TGTGCCAGCTCGCAAGGTGGGGGGGGCACTGAAGCTTTCTTT. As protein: CASSQGGGGTEAFF.

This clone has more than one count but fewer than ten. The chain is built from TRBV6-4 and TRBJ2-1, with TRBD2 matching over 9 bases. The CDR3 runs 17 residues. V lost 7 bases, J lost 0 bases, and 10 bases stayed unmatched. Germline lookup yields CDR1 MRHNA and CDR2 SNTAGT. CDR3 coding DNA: TGTGCCAGCATAAGGACTAGCGAGAGCGGCTCCTACAATGAGCAGTTCTTC. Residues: CASIRTSESGSYNEQFF.

The CDR3 region has the DNA TGTGCCAGCTCACCAAGCGGACCCATGGACCATGGCTACACCTTC. It encodes CASSPSGPMDHGYTF. V gene TRBV18 combines with J gene TRBJ1-2, with D hard to call. The CDR3 has 15 residues. Germline V gene data show CDR1 as KGHSH and CDR2 as LQKENI. V gave up 2 bases and J gave up 6 bases, with 16 bases separating them.

CDR3 region: CASSSPGGEDTEAFF. In nucleotides, the CDR3 is TGTGCCAGCAGTTCGCCAGGGGGCGAGGACACTGAAGCTTTCTTT. The chain recombines TRBV27 with TRBJ1-1; 8 bases are shared with TRBD1. Looked up from germline, CDR1 is MNHEY and CDR2 is SMNVEV (reference sequence). CDR3 length equals 15 residues. V shed 4 bases and J 3 bases; nucleotides not matched to a gene: 7.